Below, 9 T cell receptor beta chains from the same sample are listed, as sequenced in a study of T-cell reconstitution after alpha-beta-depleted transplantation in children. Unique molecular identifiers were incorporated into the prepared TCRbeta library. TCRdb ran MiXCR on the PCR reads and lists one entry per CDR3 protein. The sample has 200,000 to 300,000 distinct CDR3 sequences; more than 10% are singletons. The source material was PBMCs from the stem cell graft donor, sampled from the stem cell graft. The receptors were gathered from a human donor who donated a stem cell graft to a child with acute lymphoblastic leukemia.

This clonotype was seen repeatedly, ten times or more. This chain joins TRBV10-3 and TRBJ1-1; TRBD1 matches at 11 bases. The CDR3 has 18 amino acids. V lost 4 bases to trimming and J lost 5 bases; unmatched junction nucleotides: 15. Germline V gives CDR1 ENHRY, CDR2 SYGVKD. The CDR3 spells CAISAKLDRGLGRTEAFF. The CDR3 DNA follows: TGTGCCATCAGTGCGAAATTGGACAGGGGGCTAGGAAGGACTGAAGCTTTCTTT.

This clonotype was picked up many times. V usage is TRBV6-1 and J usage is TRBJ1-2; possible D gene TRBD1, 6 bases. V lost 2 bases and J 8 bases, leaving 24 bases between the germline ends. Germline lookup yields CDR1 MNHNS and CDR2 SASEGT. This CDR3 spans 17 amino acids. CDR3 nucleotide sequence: TGTGCCAGCAGTGAATTGGACGGTCTCCTGGGTACAGGGGGCTACACCTTC. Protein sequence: CASSELDGLLGTGGYTF.

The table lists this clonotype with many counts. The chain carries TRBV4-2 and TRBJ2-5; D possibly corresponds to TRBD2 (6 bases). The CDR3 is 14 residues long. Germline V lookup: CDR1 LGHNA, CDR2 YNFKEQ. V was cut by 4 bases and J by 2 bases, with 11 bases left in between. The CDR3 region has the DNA TGTGCCAGCAGCCCTGGGGCGGGACAAGAGACCCAGTACTTC. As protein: CASSPGAGQETQYF.

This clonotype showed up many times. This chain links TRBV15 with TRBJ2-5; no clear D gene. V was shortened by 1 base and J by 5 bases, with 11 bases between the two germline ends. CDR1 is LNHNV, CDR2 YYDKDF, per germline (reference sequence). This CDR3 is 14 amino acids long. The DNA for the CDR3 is TGTGCCACCAGCAGAGTTCAGGATAGGGAGACCCAGTACTTC. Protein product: CATSRVQDRETQYF.

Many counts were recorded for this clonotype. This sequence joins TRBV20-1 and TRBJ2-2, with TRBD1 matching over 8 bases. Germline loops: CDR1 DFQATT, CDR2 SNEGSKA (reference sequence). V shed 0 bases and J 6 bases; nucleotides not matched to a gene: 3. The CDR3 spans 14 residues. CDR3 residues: CSARDTRGPGELFF. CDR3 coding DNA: TGCAGTGCTAGAGATACCAGGGGGCCCGGGGAGCTGTTTTTT.

The CDR3 region is CASSLGQLGDEQYF. CDR3 bases: TGTGCCAGCAGCTTAGGACAACTAGGAGACGAGCAGTACTTC. This rearrangement joins TRBV7-6 to TRBJ2-7; D is possibly TRBD2 (5 bases). Looked up from germline, CDR1 is SGHVS and CDR2 is FNYEAQ. Trimming left V 1 base short and J 5 bases short, with 12 bases between. There are 14 residues in the CDR3.

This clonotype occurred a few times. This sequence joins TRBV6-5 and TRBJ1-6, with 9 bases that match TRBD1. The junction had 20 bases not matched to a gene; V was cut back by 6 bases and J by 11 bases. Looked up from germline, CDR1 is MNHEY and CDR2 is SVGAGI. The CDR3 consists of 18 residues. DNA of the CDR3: TGTGCCAGCAGATATAAACCGGGACAGGGCGCGAGTTTCACACCCCTCCACTTT. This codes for CASRYKPGQGASFTPLHF.

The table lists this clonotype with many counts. The CDR3 is CASSLDRGGDTQYF. In nucleotides, the CDR3 is TGCGCCAGCAGCTTGGATAGGGGTGGAGATACGCAGTATTTT. The chain is built from TRBV5-1 and TRBJ2-3; D may be TRBD1 (5 bases). CDR1 SGHRS and CDR2 YFSETQ come from the germline V gene. This CDR3 comprises 14 residues. Trimming cost V 0 bases and J 5 bases, with 10 bases left between them. Combining the CDR3 with reference TRBV5-1 and TRBJ2-3 gives the whole variable domain KAGVTQTPRYLIKTRGQQVTLSCSPISGHRSVSWYQQTPGQGLQFLFEYFSETQRNKGNFPGRFSGRQFSNSRSEMNVSTLELGDSALYLCASSLDRGGDTQYFGPGTRLTVL.

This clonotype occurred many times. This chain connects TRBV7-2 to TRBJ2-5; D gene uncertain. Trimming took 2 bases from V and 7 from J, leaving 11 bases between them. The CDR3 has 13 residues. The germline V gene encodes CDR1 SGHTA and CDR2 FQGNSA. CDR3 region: CASSLNSAGTQYF. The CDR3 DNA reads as TGTGCCAGCAGCTTAAACTCGGCAGGGACCCAGTACTTC.